The clone carrying this T cell receptor (beta chain) was recorded only once. The assay was immunoSEQ multiplex PCR, and TCRdb's table has in-frame clones only and misses some. The sample carries around 200,000 clones, 80% to 90% recorded once. The data derive from a study of blood T cell repertoires in COVID-19. This CDR3 has 15 amino acids. The germline gives CDR1 SGHVS, CDR2 FQNEAQ. The V end lost 3 bases, the J end lost 4 bases, and 14 bases lay between the germline ends. During the 2 weeks before they entered the study, exposed participants had met someone with a PCR-confirmed or clinician-diagnosed COVID-19 case.

This TCR was recovered from a woman in her thirties who had been exposed to COVID-19. The sequencing input was PBMCs or T cells enriched from blood (not recorded which). The chain carries TRBV7-8 and TRBJ2-3; D gene ambiguous. The CDR3 here is CASSFTGPRPDTQYF. CDR3 nucleotides: TGTGCCAGCAGCTTCACGGGTCCGAGGCCAGATACGCAGTATTTT.